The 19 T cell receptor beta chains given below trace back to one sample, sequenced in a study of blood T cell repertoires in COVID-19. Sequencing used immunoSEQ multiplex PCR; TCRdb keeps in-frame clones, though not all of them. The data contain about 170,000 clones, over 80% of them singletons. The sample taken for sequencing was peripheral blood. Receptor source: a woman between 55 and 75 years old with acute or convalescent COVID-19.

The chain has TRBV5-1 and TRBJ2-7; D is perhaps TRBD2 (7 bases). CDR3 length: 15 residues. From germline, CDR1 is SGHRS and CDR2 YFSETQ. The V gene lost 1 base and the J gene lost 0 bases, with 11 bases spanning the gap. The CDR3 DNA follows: TGCGCCAGCAGCTTGCGCGGGGGCTACTCCTACGAGCAGTACTTC. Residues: CASSLRGGYSYEQYF.

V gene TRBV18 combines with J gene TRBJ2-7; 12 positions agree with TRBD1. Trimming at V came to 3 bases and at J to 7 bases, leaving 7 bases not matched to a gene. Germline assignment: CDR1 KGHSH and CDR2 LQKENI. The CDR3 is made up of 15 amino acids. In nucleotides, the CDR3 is TGTGCCAGCTCACCCTTGGGACAGGGGGCGCGAGAGCAGTACTTC. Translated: CASSPLGQGAREQYF.

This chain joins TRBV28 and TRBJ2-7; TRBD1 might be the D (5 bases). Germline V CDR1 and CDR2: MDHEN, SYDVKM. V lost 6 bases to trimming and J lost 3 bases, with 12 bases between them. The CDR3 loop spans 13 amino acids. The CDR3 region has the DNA TGTGCCAGCAGGCCGCCGACAGTCTACGAGCAGTACTTC. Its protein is CASRPPTVYEQYF.

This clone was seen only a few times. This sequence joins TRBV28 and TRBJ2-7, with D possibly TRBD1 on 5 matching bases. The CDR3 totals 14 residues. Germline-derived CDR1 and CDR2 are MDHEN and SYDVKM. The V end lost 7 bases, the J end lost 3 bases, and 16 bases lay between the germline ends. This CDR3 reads CASKRFGQYYEQYF. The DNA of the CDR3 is TGTGCCAGCAAACGGTTCGGACAATACTACGAGCAGTACTTC.

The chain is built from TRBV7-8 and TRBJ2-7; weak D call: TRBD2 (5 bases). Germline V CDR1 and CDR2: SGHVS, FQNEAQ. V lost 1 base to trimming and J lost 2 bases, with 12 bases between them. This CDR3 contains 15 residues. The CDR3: CASSLVGSTPYEQYF. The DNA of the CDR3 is TGTGCCAGCAGCTTAGTGGGGAGTACCCCCTACGAGCAGTACTTC.

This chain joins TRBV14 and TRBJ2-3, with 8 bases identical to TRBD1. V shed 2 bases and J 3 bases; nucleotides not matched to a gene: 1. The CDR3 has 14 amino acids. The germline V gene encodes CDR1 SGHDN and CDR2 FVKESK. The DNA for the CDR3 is TGTGCCAGCAGCCAATACAGGGGGACAGATACGCAGTATTTT. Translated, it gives CASSQYRGTDTQYF.

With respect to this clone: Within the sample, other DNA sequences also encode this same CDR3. The CDR3 spells CASSLDRGNTIYF. For the CDR3, the DNA is TGTGCCAGCAGCTTAGACCGGGGGAACACCATATATTTT. This chain connects TRBV7-2 to TRBJ1-3; D is possibly TRBD1 (5 bases). The germline gives CDR1 SGHTA, CDR2 FQGNSA. The CDR3 sequence is 13 residues long. Trimming cost V 1 base and J 7 bases, with 8 bases left between them.

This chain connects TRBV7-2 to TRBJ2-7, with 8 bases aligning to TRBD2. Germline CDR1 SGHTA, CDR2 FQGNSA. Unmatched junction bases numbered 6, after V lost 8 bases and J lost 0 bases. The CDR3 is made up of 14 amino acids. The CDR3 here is CASGAGGASYEQYF. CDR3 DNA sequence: TGTGCCAGCGGCGCCGGGGGGGCCTCCTACGAGCAGTACTTC.

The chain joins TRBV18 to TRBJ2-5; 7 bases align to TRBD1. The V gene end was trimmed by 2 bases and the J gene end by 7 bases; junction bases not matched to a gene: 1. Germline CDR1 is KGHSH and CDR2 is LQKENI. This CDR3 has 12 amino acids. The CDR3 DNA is TGTGCCAGCTCACCAAAGGGGGCGACCCAGTACTTC. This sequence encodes CASSPKGATQYF.

CDR3 in DNA: TGCGCCAGCAGCAGAACGGGGGATGGAGCTGAAGCTTTCTTT. Amino acid sequence: CASSRTGDGAEAFF. This chain joins TRBV5-1 and TRBJ1-1; possible D gene TRBD1, 5 bases. V shed 4 bases and J shed 6 bases, with 16 bases lying between them. Germline CDR1 and CDR2: SGHRS and YFSETQ. The CDR3 loop spans 14 amino acids.

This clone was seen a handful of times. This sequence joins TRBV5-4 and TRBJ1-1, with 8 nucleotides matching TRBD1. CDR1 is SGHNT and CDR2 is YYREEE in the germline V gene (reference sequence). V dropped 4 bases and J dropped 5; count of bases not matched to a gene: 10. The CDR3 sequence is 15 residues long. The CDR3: CASSRPGGSGTEAFF. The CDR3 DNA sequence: TGTGCCAGCAGCAGGCCAGGGGGCTCAGGTACTGAAGCTTTCTTT.

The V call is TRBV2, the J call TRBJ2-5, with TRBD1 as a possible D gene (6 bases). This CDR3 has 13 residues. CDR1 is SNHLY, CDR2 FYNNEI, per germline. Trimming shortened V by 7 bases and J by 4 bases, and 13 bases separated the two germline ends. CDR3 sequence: CASTVGAGETQYF. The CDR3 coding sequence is TGTGCCAGCACCGTGGGGGCCGGAGAGACCCAGTACTTC. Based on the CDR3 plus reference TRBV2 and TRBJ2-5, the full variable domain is EPEVTQTPSHQVTQMGQEVILRCVPISNHLYFYWYRQILGQKVEFLVSFYNNEISEKSEIFDDQFSVERPDGSNFTLKIRSTKLEDSAMYFCASTVGAGETQYFGPGTRLLVL.

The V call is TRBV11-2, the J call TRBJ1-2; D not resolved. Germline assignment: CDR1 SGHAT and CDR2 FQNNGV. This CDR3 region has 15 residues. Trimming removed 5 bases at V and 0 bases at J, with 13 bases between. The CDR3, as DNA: TGTGCCAGCAGCCAACGGACTGGTACTAACTATGGCTACACCTTC. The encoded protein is CASSQRTGTNYGYTF.

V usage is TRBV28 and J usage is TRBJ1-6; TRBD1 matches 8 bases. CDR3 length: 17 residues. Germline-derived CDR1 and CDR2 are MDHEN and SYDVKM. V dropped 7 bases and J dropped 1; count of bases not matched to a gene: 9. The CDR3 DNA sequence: TGTGCCAGCACATACCAGGGGGCTGGGTCCTATAATTCACCCCTCCACTTT. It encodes CASTYQGAGSYNSPLHF.

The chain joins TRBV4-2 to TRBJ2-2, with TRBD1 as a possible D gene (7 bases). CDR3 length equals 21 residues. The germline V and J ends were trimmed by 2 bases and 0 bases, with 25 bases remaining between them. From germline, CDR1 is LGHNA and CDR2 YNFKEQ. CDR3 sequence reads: CASSQPKGGTERHANTGELFF. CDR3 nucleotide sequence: TGTGCCAGCAGCCAACCTAAAGGCGGGACAGAAAGACACGCGAACACCGGGGAGCTGTTTTTT.

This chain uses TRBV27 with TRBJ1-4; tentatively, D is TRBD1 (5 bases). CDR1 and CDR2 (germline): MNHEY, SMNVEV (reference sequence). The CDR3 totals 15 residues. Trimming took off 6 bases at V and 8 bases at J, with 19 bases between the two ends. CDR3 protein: CASSPLDRVMEKLFF. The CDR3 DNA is TGTGCCAGCAGCCCACTCGACAGAGTAATGGAAAAACTGTTTTTT.

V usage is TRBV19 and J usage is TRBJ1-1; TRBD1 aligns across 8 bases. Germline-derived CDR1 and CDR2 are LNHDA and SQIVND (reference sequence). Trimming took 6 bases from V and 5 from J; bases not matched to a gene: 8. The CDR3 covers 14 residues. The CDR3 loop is CASRGTGKRTEAFF. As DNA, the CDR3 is TGTGCCAGTAGGGGGACAGGCAAGAGGACTGAAGCTTTCTTT.

DNA of the CDR3: TGTGCCAGCAGCGTCTTACAGGCAACTAATGAAAAACTGTTTTTT. It encodes CASSVLQATNEKLFF. J is TRBJ1-4 and V is TRBV7-8; a possible D gene is TRBD1 (5 bases). V was pared by 5 bases and J by 0 bases, with 10 bases between. This CDR3 has 15 residues. Germline CDR1 is SGHVS and CDR2 is FQNEAQ.

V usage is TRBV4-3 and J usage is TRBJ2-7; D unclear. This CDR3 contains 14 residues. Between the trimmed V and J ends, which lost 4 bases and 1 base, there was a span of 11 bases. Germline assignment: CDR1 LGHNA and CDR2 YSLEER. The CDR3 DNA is TGCGCCAGCAGCCCTGGCATTGGTTCCTACGAGCAGTACTTC. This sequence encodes CASSPGIGSYEQYF.